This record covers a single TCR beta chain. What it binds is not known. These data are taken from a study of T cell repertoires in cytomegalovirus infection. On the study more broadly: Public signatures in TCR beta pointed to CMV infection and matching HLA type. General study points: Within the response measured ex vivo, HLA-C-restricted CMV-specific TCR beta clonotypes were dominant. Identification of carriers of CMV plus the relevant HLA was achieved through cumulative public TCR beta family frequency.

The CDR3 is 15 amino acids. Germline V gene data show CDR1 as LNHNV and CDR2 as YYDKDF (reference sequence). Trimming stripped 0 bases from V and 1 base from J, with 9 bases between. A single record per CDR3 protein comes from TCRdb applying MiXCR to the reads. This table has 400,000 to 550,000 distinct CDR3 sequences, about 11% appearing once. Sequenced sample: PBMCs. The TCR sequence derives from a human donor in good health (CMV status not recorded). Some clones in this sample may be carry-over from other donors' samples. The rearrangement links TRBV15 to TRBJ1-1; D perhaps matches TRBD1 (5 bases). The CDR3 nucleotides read TGTGCCACCAGCAGAGATAGTCAGGGGAACACTGAAGCTTTCTTT. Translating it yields CATSRDSQGNTEAFF.